Below are 6 T cell receptor beta chains sequenced from a single sample in a study of shared clonotypes between healthy human individuals. This table comes from immunoSEQ multiplex PCR, and its TCRdb copy is limited to in-frame clones, with some not included. The sample includes around 700,000 clones, around 72% seen only once; the top ten take approximately 1.8%. The source material was memory CD4+ T cells sorted from blood. The sample's subset: CD45RA-negative fraction. These receptors were taken from a woman aged 25-40 years in good health.

The chain uses TRBV18 and TRBJ1-2, with D possibly TRBD1 on 6 matching bases. Deletions cut 0 bases from V and 4 bases from J, with 9 bases between. The V gene's germline CDR1 is KGHSH and CDR2 LQKENI. The CDR3 spans 14 residues. CDR3 residues: CASSPPQGVYGYTF. CDR3 in DNA: TGTGCCAGCTCACCACCACAGGGTGTCTATGGCTACACCTTC.

The chain is built from TRBV29-1 and TRBJ1-1; D not resolved. CDR3 length: 12 amino acids. The germline CDR1 and CDR2 sequences are SQVTM and ANQGSEA. Trimming took 4 bases from V and 1 from J, leaving 7 bases between them. CDR3 region: CSVALANTEAFF. The CDR3 DNA reads TGCAGCGTTGCCCTGGCGAACACTGAAGCTTTCTTT.

The rearrangement joins TRBV28 to TRBJ2-1; weak D call: TRBD1 (6 bases). Per germline, CDR1 MDHEN and CDR2 SYDVKM. V lost 8 bases, J lost 1 base, and 18 bases lay in between. The CDR3 runs to 16 residues. The CDR3 loop reads CASGLLGGPSYNEQFF. The CDR3, as DNA: TGTGCCAGCGGCCTCTTAGGGGGACCGTCCTACAATGAGCAGTTCTTC.

This sequence joins TRBV19 and TRBJ2-7; TRBD2 might be the D (6 bases). The V and J ends lost 5 bases and 4 bases respectively, with 12 bases between them. Germline loops: CDR1 LNHDA, CDR2 SQIVND (reference sequence). This CDR3 spans 13 amino acids. CDR3 in amino acids: CASSPGTLYEQYF. In DNA, the CDR3 is TGTGCCAGTAGTCCAGGGACTCTTTACGAGCAGTACTTC.

This clone was detected a few times. The CDR3: CASSFNAGPYEQYF. The CDR3 DNA is TGTGCCAGCAGTTTTAATGCGGGACCCTACGAGCAGTACTTC. V usage is TRBV27 and J usage is TRBJ2-7; tentative D call: TRBD2 (6 bases). The CDR3 consists of 14 residues. Trimming cost V 3 bases and J 2 bases, with 11 bases left between them. Germline-derived CDR1 and CDR2 are MNHEY and SMNVEV (reference sequence).

The chain employs TRBV15 and TRBJ1-1; D gene ambiguous. The CDR3 consists of 12 residues. The ends were cut back, 0 bases at V and 6 bases at J, with 5 bases in the middle. CDR1 is LNHNV, CDR2 YYDKDF, per germline (reference sequence). As DNA, the CDR3 is TGTGCCACCAGCAGAGAAGGCTCTGAAGCTTTCTTT. Amino acid sequence: CATSREGSEAFF.